Sequencing of this T cell receptor beta chain was carried out in a study of radiotherapy plus CTLA-4 blockade in lung cancer. Study-wide points: Increased serum interferon-beta after radiation also reportedly predicted response strongly. Some TCR clones had been derived from tumors. These clones expanded in peripheral blood after radiotherapy plus ipilimumab.

Sequencing was performed with immunoSEQ multiplex PCR; in TCRdb, only in-frame clones are kept and a portion is missing. The data hold 95,000 to 150,000 clones, with about nine tenths observed a single time. This CDR3 spans 16 amino acids. The germline V gene encodes CDR1 SGHNT and CDR2 YYREEE (reference sequence). V was pared by 4 bases and J by 3 bases, with 13 bases of the junction left unmatched. Regarding this clone: Its target is unknown.

Sequenced material: peripheral blood, taken from a patient treated with radiotherapy plus ipilimumab. This TCR derives from a human donor with non-small cell lung cancer that progressed on radiotherapy plus ipilimumab. This chain connects TRBV5-4 to TRBJ2-7; 7 bases agree with TRBD1. CDR3 in amino acids: CASSPARGTGDYEQYF. In DNA form, the CDR3 reads TGTGCCAGCAGCCCTGCCCGGGGAACAGGGGACTACGAGCAGTACTTC.